Listed below are T cell receptor beta chains from one sample, sequenced in a study of blood T cell repertoires in COVID-19. The protocol was immunoSEQ multiplex PCR, while the TCRdb copy is restricted to in-frame clones and leaves out a portion. The sample gives about 150,000 clones, 65% to 90% of which show up once; just over 9.5% is in the top ten. Sequencing was done on a sample of peripheral blood. These receptors all come from a woman aged 45-65 years with acute or convalescent COVID-19. Each CDR3 is given with its conserved first and last residue. Fields, in order: clone size, J gene, D gene, V gene, CDR3 protein, CDR3 DNA. D genes are given only for firm matches. Only part of the rows carry a size: once, few, many, or a class if the clone is expanded.

clone size: .
J gene: TRBJ2-3
D gene: TRBD2
V gene: TRBV4-3
CDR3 protein: CASSQDRWGSGGPDTQYF
CDR3 DNA: TGCGCCAGCAGCCAAGATAGGTGGGGTAGCGGGGGGCCAGATACGCAGTATTTT

clone size: .
J gene: TRBJ1-6
D gene: .
V gene: TRBV6-2/TRBV6-3
CDR3 protein: CASSYGGAFNFLHF
CDR3 DNA: TGTGCCAGCAGTTACGGGGGGGCCTTCAATTTCCTCCACTTT

clone size: .
J gene: TRBJ2-1
D gene: TRBD1
V gene: TRBV7-2
CDR3 protein: CASSLVAGRGQNNEQFF
CDR3 DNA: TGTGCCAGCAGCTTAGTGGCGGGTCGGGGACAGAACAATGAGCAGTTCTTC

clone size: .
J gene: TRBJ2-7
D gene: .
V gene: TRBV10-3
CDR3 protein: CAISPGQDRYEQYF
CDR3 DNA: TGTGCCATCAGTCCCGGACAAGATAGATACGAGCAGTACTTC

clone size: .
J gene: TRBJ1-6
D gene: TRBD1
V gene: TRBV7-9
CDR3 protein: CASSLGTAGGRTLHF
CDR3 DNA: TGTGCCAGCAGCCTGGGGACAGCGGGGGGTAGGACCCTCCACTTT

clone size: .
J gene: TRBJ1-5
D gene: TRBD1
V gene: TRBV5-1
CDR3 protein: CASSLDGTGSSNQPQHF
CDR3 DNA: TGCGCCAGCAGCTTGGATGGGACAGGGAGTAGCAATCAGCCCCAGCATTTT

clone size: .
J gene: TRBJ1-1
D gene: TRBD1
V gene: TRBV4-3
CDR3 protein: CASSQNRGNTEAFF
CDR3 DNA: TGCGCCAGCAGCCAAAACAGGGGTAACACTGAAGCTTTCTTT

clone size: .
J gene: TRBJ2-3
D gene: TRBD2
V gene: TRBV10-1
CDR3 protein: CASSDSGPPTDTQYF
CDR3 DNA: TGCGCCAGCAGTGATAGCGGGCCCCCCACAGATACGCAGTATTTT

clone size: once
J gene: TRBJ2-5
D gene: .
V gene: TRBV27
CDR3 protein: CASSLYWQETQYF
CDR3 DNA: TGTGCCAGCAGTTTATACTGGCAAGAGACCCAGTACTTC

clone size: .
J gene: TRBJ2-1
D gene: TRBD2
V gene: TRBV9
CDR3 protein: CASSVDGTSYNEQFF
CDR3 DNA: TGTGCCAGCAGCGTAGACGGGACTAGTTACAATGAGCAGTTCTTC

clone size: .
J gene: TRBJ2-2
D gene: TRBD2
V gene: TRBV7-3
CDR3 protein: CASSPNREVANTGELFF
CDR3 DNA: TGTGCCAGCAGCCCAAACCGGGAGGTCGCGAACACCGGGGAGCTGTTTTTT

clone size: .
J gene: TRBJ2-1
D gene: TRBD1
V gene: TRBV29-1
CDR3 protein: CSVTQGSSYNEQFF
CDR3 DNA: TGCAGCGTTACACAGGGGAGCTCCTACAATGAGCAGTTCTTC

clone size: .
J gene: TRBJ2-7
D gene: .
V gene: TRBV24-1
CDR3 protein: CATDGGSPTYEQYF
CDR3 DNA: TGTGCCACCGATGGGGGGTCCCCTACCTACGAGCAGTACTTC

clone size: .
J gene: TRBJ1-2
D gene: TRBD1
V gene: TRBV19
CDR3 protein: CASRAGGRDRSNYGYTF
CDR3 DNA: TGTGCCAGTAGAGCCGGTGGTCGGGACAGGTCGAACTATGGCTACACCTTC

clone size: once
J gene: TRBJ1-2
D gene: .
V gene: TRBV4-3
CDR3 protein: CASSQQGAYGYTF
CDR3 DNA: TGCGCCAGCAGCCAACAGGGCGCCTATGGCTACACCTTC

clone size: .
J gene: TRBJ1-2
D gene: .
V gene: TRBV28
CDR3 protein: CASSLSGLYGYTF
CDR3 DNA: TGTGCCAGCAGTTTGTCAGGGCTTTATGGCTACACCTTC

clone size: .
J gene: TRBJ1-4
D gene: TRBD1
V gene: TRBV28
CDR3 protein: CASSLEGASNEKLFF
CDR3 DNA: TGTGCCAGCAGTTTAGAGGGGGCGTCTAATGAAAAACTGTTTTTT

clone size: .
J gene: TRBJ2-7
D gene: TRBD1
V gene: TRBV5-6
CDR3 protein: CASSWGQGKGYEQYF
CDR3 DNA: TGTGCCAGCAGCTGGGGACAGGGGAAGGGGTACGAGCAGTACTTC

clone size: .
J gene: TRBJ1-3
D gene: TRBD1
V gene: TRBV6-5
CDR3 protein: CASSYRQGFGNTIYF
CDR3 DNA: TGTGCCAGCAGTTACCGACAGGGTTTCGGAAACACCATATATTTT

clone size: .
J gene: TRBJ2-7
D gene: .
V gene: TRBV12-3/TRBV12-4
CDR3 protein: CASSSTGSYEQYF
CDR3 DNA: TGTGCCAGCAGTTCGACAGGCTCCTACGAGCAGTACTTC

clone size: .
J gene: TRBJ2-3
D gene: .
V gene: TRBV3-1/TRBV3-2
CDR3 protein: CASSQPPVLPTQYF
CDR3 DNA: TGTGCCAGCAGCCAACCTCCTGTTCTACCTACGCAGTATTTT

clone size: .
J gene: TRBJ2-5
D gene: TRBD1
V gene: TRBV10-3
CDR3 protein: CAISPDREPETQYF
CDR3 DNA: TGTGCCATCAGCCCAGACAGGGAACCGGAGACCCAGTACTTC

clone size: once
J gene: TRBJ1-2
D gene: TRBD1
V gene: TRBV6-1
CDR3 protein: CASSETGTYGYTF
CDR3 DNA: TGTGCCAGCAGTGAGACAGGGACCTATGGCTACACCTTC

clone size: .
J gene: TRBJ1-2
D gene: TRBD1
V gene: TRBV7-2
CDR3 protein: CASSPPGQGDGYTF
CDR3 DNA: TGTGCCAGCAGCCCCCCGGGACAGGGAGATGGCTACACCTTC

clone size: .
J gene: TRBJ2-6
D gene: .
V gene: TRBV19
CDR3 protein: CASSTGYSGANVLTF
CDR3 DNA: TGTGCCAGTAGCACAGGCTACTCTGGGGCCAACGTCCTGACTTTC

clone size: .
J gene: TRBJ2-2
D gene: TRBD1
V gene: TRBV5-4
CDR3 protein: CASSLQGQGDLFF
CDR3 DNA: TGTGCCAGCAGCTTGCAGGGACAGGGTGATCTGTTTTTT